Presented here are 27 T cell receptor beta chains from one specimen sequenced in a study of PD-1 blockade in classical Hodgkin lymphoma. The assay was immunoSEQ multiplex PCR, and TCRdb's table has in-frame clones only and misses some. The sample gives roughly 150,000 clones, 78% of which show up once; about 9.2% is in the top ten. Every patient experienced relapse after autologous stem cell transplantation, and brentuximab vedotin exposure varied. The sample consisted of peripheral blood mononuclear cells (PBMCs), taken before the second cycle of nivolumab. These receptors were collected from a human donor with classical Hodgkin lymphoma.

The chain has TRBV7-6 and TRBJ1-3; D ambiguous. Per the germline V gene, CDR1 is SGHVS and CDR2 is FNYEAQ. The CDR3 sequence is 12 residues long. V dropped 4 bases and J dropped 4 bases, with 5 bases sitting between them. DNA for the CDR3: TGTGCCAGCAGCTCCCCAGGAAACACCATATATTTT. Translated, it gives CASSSPGNTIYF.

The CDR3 sequence: CASSLEVGQYGYTF. The CDR3 DNA reads as TGTGCCAGCAGCCTCGAGGTGGGGCAATATGGCTACACCTTC. The gene calls are TRBV5-6 and TRBJ1-2, with a possible D match to TRBD1 (5 bases). This CDR3 is 14 amino acids long. V was shortened by 4 bases and J by 5 bases, with 15 bases between the two germline ends. Germline V CDR1 and CDR2: SGHDT, YYEEEE.

The gene calls are TRBV5-1 and TRBJ1-2; D possibly corresponds to TRBD1 (6 bases). Trimming shortened V by 0 bases and J by 8 bases, and 14 bases separated the two germline ends. The CDR3 has 14 amino acids. CDR1 and CDR2 from the germline V gene are SGHRS and YFSETQ. The CDR3 DNA follows: TGCGCCAGCAGCTTGGAATGGGGGGCTGAAGGCTACACCTTC. It specifies CASSLEWGAEGYTF.

V gene TRBV28 combines with J gene TRBJ1-1; no clear D. Germline CDR1 is MDHEN and CDR2 is SYDVKM. CDR3 length: 13 residues. The V end was cut by 7 bases, the J end by 4 bases, with 13 bases between. The CDR3 DNA reads as TGTGCCAGCATTGTTGGCCCTGGCACTGAAGCTTTCTTT. Its translation is CASIVGPGTEAFF.

The CDR3 reads CASTEPGLAGDSTDTQYF. DNA of the CDR3: TGTGCCAGCACTGAGCCGGGACTAGCGGGGGACTCCACAGATACGCAGTATTTT. The genes are TRBV2 and TRBJ2-3, with TRBD2 matching over 14 bases. The germline V gene encodes CDR1 SNHLY and CDR2 FYNNEI. Trimming took 7 bases from V and 2 from J; bases not matched to a gene: 11. CDR3 length: 18 amino acids.

The chain joins TRBV5-6 to TRBJ1-5; 10 bases map to TRBD1. Trimming took 2 bases from V and 2 from J; bases not matched to a gene: 4. From germline, CDR1 is SGHDT and CDR2 YYEEEE. This CDR3 is built from 16 residues. The CDR3 sequence is CASSLWDRGGNQPQHF. DNA for the CDR3: TGTGCCAGCAGCTTATGGGACAGGGGAGGCAATCAGCCCCAGCATTTT.

The chain recombines TRBV25-1 with TRBJ1-6; D not certain. The CDR3 spans 12 residues. Germline CDR1 MGHDK, CDR2 SYGVNS. Trimming removed 4 bases at V and 7 bases at J, with 5 bases between. The CDR3 is CASSVGNSPLHF. The CDR3 DNA reads TGTGCCAGCAGTGTAGGAAATTCACCCCTCCACTTT. Full variable domain (outside the CDR3, taken from reference TRBV25-1 and TRBJ1-6): EADIYQTPRYLVIGTGKKITLECSQTMGHDKMYWYQQDPGMELHLIHYSYGVNSTEKGDLSSESTVSRIRTEHFPLTLESARPSHTSQYLCASSVGNSPLHFGNGTRLTVT.

The chain recombines TRBV12-5 with TRBJ2-5; maybe TRBD2 (6 bases). The CDR3 is 15 amino acids. Trimming cost V 1 base and J 5 bases, with 14 bases left between them. Germline loops: CDR1 LGHNT, CDR2 FRNRAP. The CDR3 is CASGLGLVSKETQYF. CDR3 nucleotide sequence: TGTGCTAGTGGTTTGGGACTAGTCTCTAAGGAGACCCAGTACTTC.

The chain couples TRBV29-1 to TRBJ2-7; TRBD2 aligns across 8 bases. This CDR3 has 12 amino acids. Looked up from germline, CDR1 is SQVTM and CDR2 is ANQGSEA. J was trimmed by 0 bases and V by 6 bases; bases with no gene match: 1. In nucleotides, the CDR3 is TGCAGCGTCGGACTAGCCTCCTACGAGCAGTACTTC. Its translation is CSVGLASYEQYF.

The chain joins TRBV10-3 to TRBJ2-7; tentative D call: TRBD1 (6 bases). Trimming removed 6 bases at V and 12 bases at J, with 15 bases between. Germline CDR1 ENHRY, CDR2 SYGVKD. The CDR3 totals 11 residues. The CDR3 reads CAIRETGSLYF. The CDR3 DNA reads as TGTGCCATCAGGGAAACAGGGTCACTGTACTTC.

V gene TRBV4-1 combines with J gene TRBJ2-3; 12 bases line up with TRBD2. Trimming removed 5 bases from V and 0 bases from J; junction bases left unmatched: 12. This CDR3 has 19 amino acids. Per germline, CDR1 MGHRA and CDR2 YSYEKL. The CDR3 DNA reads as TGCGCCAGCAGCGCGGGACTAGCGGGCCGGTCCTCTAGCACAGATACGCAGTATTTT. It codes for CASSAGLAGRSSSTDTQYF.

The DNA for the CDR3 is TGTGCCAGCAGTTTCGGGGGTAGCGCTATTGAGCAGTTCTTC. This sequence encodes CASSFGGSAIEQFF. J is TRBJ2-1 and V is TRBV28, with D possibly matching TRBD2 (6 bases). V gave up 3 bases and J gave up 9 bases, with 15 bases separating them. The CDR3 extends over 14 amino acids. The germline gives CDR1 MDHEN, CDR2 SYDVKM.

The rearrangement links TRBV9 to TRBJ2-2; D is unclear. The CDR3 loop spans 14 amino acids. The V end lost 7 bases, the J end lost 1 base, and 11 bases lay between the germline ends. From germline, CDR1 is SGDLS and CDR2 YYNGEE. The CDR3 DNA is TGTGCCAGCTCTTCAATTGGGAACACCGGGGAGCTGTTTTTT. The encoded protein is CASSSIGNTGELFF.

The chain employs TRBV2 and TRBJ1-2; D possibly corresponds to TRBD1 (5 bases). Germline CDR1 and CDR2: SNHLY and FYNNEI. Trimming removed 4 bases at V and 4 bases at J, with 13 bases between. This CDR3 spans 14 amino acids. The CDR3 nucleotides are TGTGCCAGCAGTGCGGGGGGACTGAGCTATGGCTACACCTTC. This codes for CASSAGGLSYGYTF.

The chain carries TRBV29-1 and TRBJ1-2; 7 bases match TRBD1. Germline trimming cut 2 bases from V and 5 bases from J; bases unmatched to any gene: 11. Germline V gene sequence: CDR1 SQVTM, CDR2 ANQGSEA. This CDR3 is built from 15 residues. The CDR3 coding sequence is TGCAGCGTTGAAACCGGTCTAAAACAGGGGTATGGCTACACCTTC. Translated: CSVETGLKQGYGYTF.

The chain carries TRBV19 and TRBJ2-5; D not resolved. Between the trimmed V and J ends, which lost 5 bases and 2 bases, there was a span of 9 bases. Germline V gene lookup returns CDR1 LNHDA and CDR2 SQIVND (reference sequence). CDR3 size: 13 residues. The CDR3 nucleotides are TGTGCCAGTAGTCCCCCGGTTCAAGAGACCCAGTACTTC. This sequence encodes CASSPPVQETQYF.

This clone was detected a few times. The rearrangement links TRBV5-3 to TRBJ2-2; 7 bases agree with TRBD1. TRBV5-3 is an ORF, with its function uncertain. The CDR3 contains 15 residues. J lost 4 bases, V lost 0 bases, and 3 bases had no gene match. CDR3 amino acids: CARSLVGQVTGELFF. Here the CDR3 DNA reads TGTGCCAGAAGCTTGGTTGGACAGGTCACCGGGGAGCTGTTTTTT.

The V gene is TRBV2, the J gene TRBJ2-3; 13 bases agree with TRBD2. The CDR3 has 16 residues. CDR1 and CDR2 (germline): SNHLY, FYNNEI. J lost 4 bases, V lost 4 bases, and 5 bases had no gene match. DNA of the CDR3: TGTGCCAGCAGTGCCGGACTAGCGGGAGATGCAGATACGCAGTATTTT. Its protein product is CASSAGLAGDADTQYF.

This clone was seen a few times. The chain links TRBV6-5 to TRBJ2-7, with no clear D. Germline CDR1 reads MNHEY; CDR2 reads SVGAGI. This CDR3 contains 11 residues. V lost 5 bases and J 6 bases, leaving 8 bases between the germline ends. The CDR3 region has the DNA TGTGCCAGCAGTGAACACCTCGAGCAGTACTTC. It translates to CASSEHLEQYF.

The chain uses TRBV19 and TRBJ2-7; perhaps D is TRBD1 or TRBD2 (5 bases each). Per the germline V gene, CDR1 is LNHDA and CDR2 is SQIVND (reference sequence). The CDR3 totals 17 residues. The V and J ends lost 3 bases and 0 bases respectively, with 18 bases between them. In nucleotides, the CDR3 is TGTGCCAGTAGTATTGAGCAGGGACCGTACCCCTCCTACGAGCAGTACTTC. Protein sequence: CASSIEQGPYPSYEQYF. The full variable domain, its missing parts supplied by reference TRBV19 and TRBJ2-7, is DGGITQSPKYLFRKEGQNVTLSCEQNLNHDAMYWYRQDPGQGLRLIYYSQIVNDFQKGDIAEGYSVSREKKESFPLTVTSAQKNPTAFYLCASSIEQGPYPSYEQYFGPGTRLTVT.

V gene TRBV2 combines with J gene TRBJ2-5, with 9 bases matching TRBD1. V shed 2 bases, J shed 5 bases, and the junction held 6 bases outside the gene matches. The CDR3 extends over 15 amino acids. Germline CDR1 is SNHLY and CDR2 is FYNNEI. CDR3 sequence (DNA): TGTGCCAGCAGTGAAATAACAGGGGGCGGGGAGACCCAGTACTTC. Its protein product is CASSEITGGGETQYF.

CDR3 in DNA: TGTGCCAGCAGCCCCACGGCGGGCGCTGCGACCCAGTACTTC. Its protein is CASSPTAGAATQYF. The rearrangement links TRBV7-9 to TRBJ2-5, with a weak D call TRBD2 (5 bases). V was trimmed by 5 bases and J by 7 bases, leaving 17 bases between them. The CDR3 runs 14 residues. In germline, CDR1 is SEHNR, CDR2 FQNEAQ (reference sequence).

The chain uses TRBV10-3 and TRBJ2-1; 8 positions match TRBD2. This CDR3 is built from 15 residues. The junction had 7 bases not matched to a gene; V was cut back by 5 bases and J by 4 bases. The germline V gene has CDR1 ENHRY and CDR2 SYGVKD. CDR3: CAISLSGGEYNEQFF. As DNA, the CDR3 is TGTGCCATCAGTCTGAGCGGGGGTGAATACAATGAGCAGTTCTTC.

The CDR3 loop is CASSTSGGVQETQYF. CDR3 nucleotide sequence: TGTGCCAGCAGTACCTCTGGGGGGGTCCAAGAGACCCAGTACTTC. The chain links TRBV2 to TRBJ2-5; 7 nucleotides agree with TRBD2. There are 15 residues in the CDR3. V gave up 5 bases and J gave up 1 base; unmatched junction bases: 7. CDR1 and CDR2 (germline): SNHLY, FYNNEI.

The chain recombines TRBV18 with TRBJ1-5; possibly TRBD1 for D (5 bases). In germline, CDR1 is KGHSH, CDR2 LQKENI. The V end was cut by 6 bases, the J end by 6 bases, with 18 bases between. The CDR3 totals 15 residues. CDR3 DNA: TGTGCCAGCTCGCCCGGGGGGGGAGCCGCTCAGCCCCAGCATTTT. This gives the protein CASSPGGGAAQPQHF.

Worth noting for this clone: Other DNA sequences in this specimen translate into the identical CDR3. The chain has TRBV9 and TRBJ1-5; D possibly corresponds to TRBD1 (5 bases). Germline loops: CDR1 SGDLS, CDR2 YYNGEE. Trimming took 3 bases from V and 1 from J, leaving 8 bases between them. The CDR3 covers 14 residues. The CDR3, as DNA: TGTGCCAGCAGCGCCGGGACGAGCAATCAGCCCCAGCATTTT. Its translation: CASSAGTSNQPQHF.

This chain connects TRBV2 to TRBJ2-2; D might be TRBD1 or TRBD2, each matching 5 bases. The V and J ends lost 10 bases and 3 bases respectively, with 12 bases between them. The V gene's germline CDR1 is SNHLY and CDR2 FYNNEI. There are 13 residues in the CDR3. The CDR3 coding sequence is TGTGCCATCGGAGAGGGGTACACCGGGGAGCTGTTTTTT. Translating it yields CAIGEGYTGELFF. Supplemented by reference TRBV2 and TRBJ2-2, the full variable domain reads EPEVTQTPSHQVTQMGQEVILRCVPISNHLYFYWYRQILGQKVEFLVSFYNNEISEKSEIFDDQFSVERPDGSNFTLKIRSTKLEDSAMYFCAIGEGYTGELFFGEGSRLTVL.